This TCR beta chain was sequenced for a study of radiotherapy plus CTLA-4 blockade in lung cancer. Study as a whole: An objective response was seen in about 17% of patients, and disease control in more than 25%. Study results and caveats: It was early blood T cell clone dynamics, with interferon-beta, that reportedly best predicted response. Once radiotherapy plus ipilimumab had been given, TCR clones derived from tumor expanded in blood.

CDR1 is SGHDT and CDR2 is YYEEEE in the germline V gene. The CDR3 spans 12 residues. Trimming pared 2 bases from V and 4 bases from J, leaving 4 bases between. The protocol was immunoSEQ multiplex PCR, while the TCRdb copy is restricted to in-frame clones and leaves out a portion. The sample carries about 45,000 clones, 63% recorded once. Turning to this clone: Its antigen is as yet unknown.

Ipilimumab-mediated CTLA-4 blockade plus focal radiation was given to patients having chemo-refractory metastatic non-small-cell lung cancer. This TCR came from a human donor with non-small cell lung cancer who had a partial response to radiotherapy plus ipilimumab. The sequenced sample was peripheral blood, obtained from a patient treated with radiotherapy plus ipilimumab. This chain connects TRBV5-6 to TRBJ1-5; D not resolved. The CDR3 region is CASSFRNQPQHF. CDR3 DNA: TGTGCCAGCAGCTTTCGTAATCAGCCCCAGCATTTT.